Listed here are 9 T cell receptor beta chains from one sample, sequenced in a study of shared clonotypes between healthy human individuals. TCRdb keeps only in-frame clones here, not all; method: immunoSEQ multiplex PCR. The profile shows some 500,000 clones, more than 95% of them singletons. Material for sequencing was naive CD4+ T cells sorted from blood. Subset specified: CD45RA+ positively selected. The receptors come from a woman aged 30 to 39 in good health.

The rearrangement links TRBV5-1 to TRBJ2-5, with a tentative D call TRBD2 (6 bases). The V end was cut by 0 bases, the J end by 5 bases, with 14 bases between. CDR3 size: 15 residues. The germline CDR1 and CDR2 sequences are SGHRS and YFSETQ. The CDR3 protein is CASSLEEGPRETQYF. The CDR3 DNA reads TGCGCCAGCAGCTTGGAGGAGGGCCCCAGGGAGACCCAGTACTTC.

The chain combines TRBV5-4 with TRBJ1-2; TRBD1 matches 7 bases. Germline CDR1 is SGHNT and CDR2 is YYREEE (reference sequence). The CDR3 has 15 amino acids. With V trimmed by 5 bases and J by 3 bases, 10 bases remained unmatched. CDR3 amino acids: CASRRGAGTDYGYTF. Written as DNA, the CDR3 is TGTGCCAGCAGAAGGGGAGCCGGGACAGACTATGGCTACACCTTC.

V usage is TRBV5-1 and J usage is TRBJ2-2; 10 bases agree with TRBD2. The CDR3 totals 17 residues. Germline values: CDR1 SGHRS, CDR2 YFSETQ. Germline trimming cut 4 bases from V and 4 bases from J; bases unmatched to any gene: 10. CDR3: CASSPSSGRMITGELFF. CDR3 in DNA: TGCGCCAGCAGCCCGTCTAGCGGGAGAATGATCACCGGGGAGCTGTTTTTT.

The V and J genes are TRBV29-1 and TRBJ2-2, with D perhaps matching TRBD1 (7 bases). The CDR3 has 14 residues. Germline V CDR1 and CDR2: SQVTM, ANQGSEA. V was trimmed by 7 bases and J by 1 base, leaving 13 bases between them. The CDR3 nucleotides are TGCAGCGGGTACAGGGGAGGGAACACCGGGGAGCTGTTTTTT. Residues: CSGYRGGNTGELFF.

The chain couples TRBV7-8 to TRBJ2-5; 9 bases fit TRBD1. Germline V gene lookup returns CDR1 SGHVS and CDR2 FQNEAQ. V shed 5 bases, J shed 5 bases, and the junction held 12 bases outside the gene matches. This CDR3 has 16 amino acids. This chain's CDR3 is CASSPAGTGKRETQYF. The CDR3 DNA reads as TGTGCCAGCAGCCCCGCGGGGACAGGGAAGAGGGAGACCCAGTACTTC.

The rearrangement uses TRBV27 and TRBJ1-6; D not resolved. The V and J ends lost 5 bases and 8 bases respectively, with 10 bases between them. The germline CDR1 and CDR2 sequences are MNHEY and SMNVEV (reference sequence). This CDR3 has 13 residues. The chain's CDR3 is CASSLLKDSPLHF. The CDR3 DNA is TGTGCCAGCAGTCTTTTGAAGGATTCACCCCTCCACTTT.

In nucleotides, the CDR3 is TGCGCCAGCAGCGGGTCCCGGGAGCAGGAGCTGTTTTTT. It translates to CASSGSREQELFF. V is TRBV5-1 and J is TRBJ2-2, with D maybe TRBD2 (6 bases). The CDR3 totals 13 residues. The V end was cut by 4 bases, the J end by 10 bases, with 14 bases between. Per the germline V gene, CDR1 is SGHRS and CDR2 is YFSETQ.

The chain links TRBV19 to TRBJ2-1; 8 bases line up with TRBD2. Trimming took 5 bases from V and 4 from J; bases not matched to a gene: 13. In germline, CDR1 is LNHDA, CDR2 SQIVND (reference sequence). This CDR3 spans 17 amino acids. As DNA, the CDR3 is TGTGCCAGTAGTCCCCTTCAGGGGTTAGCGGGATACAATGAGCAGTTCTTC. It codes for CASSPLQGLAGYNEQFF.

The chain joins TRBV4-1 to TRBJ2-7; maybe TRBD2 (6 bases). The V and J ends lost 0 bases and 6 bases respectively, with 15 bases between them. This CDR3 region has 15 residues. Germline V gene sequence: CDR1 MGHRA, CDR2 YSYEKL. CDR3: CASSQESLLAREQYF. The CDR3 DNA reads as TGCGCCAGCAGCCAAGAGTCGTTACTAGCTCGCGAGCAGTACTTC.